This TCR beta chain was obtained from a study of STAT5B mutations in CD4+ large granular lymphocyte leukemia. General study points: TRBV06-family usage was enriched in top patient clones (8/27) versus controls (2/35).

V dropped 4 bases and J dropped 6 bases, with 6 bases sitting between them. The length of the CDR3 is 12 residues. The germline V gene has CDR1 MNHEY and CDR2 SVGAGI. This clone has a single count. No antigen is known for it. Under the authors' procedure: Lowest detectable productive clonotype frequency was 2.59 x 10-5. Clones were read by immunoSEQ multiplex PCR, and TCRdb kept only the in-frame ones, dropping some. The V and J calls and the clone size are those of that table, but D and trimming were determined from the DNA. The table records some 30,000 clones, 71% of them present only once. The sample was CD4+ T cells from blood buffy coats. The rearrangement joins TRBV6-5 to TRBJ2-2; TRBD2 might be the D (5 bases). The source is a human donor in good health. The CDR3 reads CASSWRAGELFF. The CDR3 DNA reads as TGTGCCAGCAGTTGGCGGGCCGGGGAGCTGTTTTTT.